A selection of T cell receptor beta chains follows, all from one sample in a study of beta chain features in type 1 diabetes. Assay used: immunoSEQ multiplex PCR; TCRdb lists only in-frame clones, some missing. This sample has about 370,000 clones, with roughly a tenth found just once. The sequenced sample was central memory CD4+ T cells from blood. All receptors come from a man aged 25 to 40 with type 1 diabetes. The CDR3 runs from the conserved cysteine through the conserved F or W. D genes are given only for firm matches. Some rows have no size entry. The others give once, few or many, or a class for an expanded clone.

d_call: -; clone_size: -; j_call: TRBJ2-3; v_call: TRBV5-1; cdr3_nt: TGCGCCAGCAGCGTGACGGGGACAGATACGCAGTATTTT; cdr3_aa: CASSVTGTDTQYF
d_call: TRBD2; clone_size: -; j_call: TRBJ2-7; v_call: TRBV28; cdr3_nt: TGTGCCACCGTTGGGGGGGACTTACGGAACGAGCAGTACTTC; cdr3_aa: CATVGGDLRNEQYF
d_call: -; clone_size: -; j_call: TRBJ2-7; v_call: TRBV10-3; cdr3_nt: TGTGCCATCAGTGAGGGGGCGCAAGCGGGCTCCTACGAGCAGTACTTC; cdr3_aa: CAISEGAQAGSYEQYF
d_call: -; clone_size: many; j_call: TRBJ2-5; v_call: TRBV15; cdr3_nt: TGTGCCACCAGCAGAGGAGGGAATCGGGACTTC; cdr3_aa: CATSRGGNRDF
d_call: TRBD2; clone_size: few; j_call: TRBJ2-7; v_call: TRBV4-2; cdr3_nt: TGTGCCAGCAGCCAAGATTCTAGCGGGAGCTCCTACGAGCAGTACTTC; cdr3_aa: CASSQDSSGSSYEQYF
d_call: TRBD1; clone_size: -; j_call: TRBJ2-7; v_call: TRBV29-1; cdr3_nt: TGCAGCCCCGAAAGTAAGGGACAGGGGGTGGACGAGCAGTACTTC; cdr3_aa: CSPESKGQGVDEQYF
d_call: -; clone_size: -; j_call: TRBJ2-6; v_call: TRBV7-2; cdr3_nt: TGTGCCAGCAGCTCCTCTGGGGCCAACGTCCTGACTTTC; cdr3_aa: CASSSSGANVLTF
d_call: -; clone_size: many; j_call: TRBJ2-5; v_call: TRBV7-2; cdr3_nt: TGTGCCAGCAGCCCCCCTCACGGGACCCAGTACTTC; cdr3_aa: CASSPPHGTQYF
d_call: TRBD1; clone_size: few; j_call: TRBJ2-7; v_call: TRBV7-3; cdr3_nt: TGTGCCAGCAGCTTTCGACGGACAGGCGCTTACGAGCAGTACTTC; cdr3_aa: CASSFRRTGAYEQYF
d_call: -; clone_size: -; j_call: TRBJ1-5; v_call: TRBV28; cdr3_nt: TGTGCCAGCAGCCCACAGACGGGGGGCAATCAGCCCCAGCATTTT; cdr3_aa: CASSPQTGGNQPQHF
d_call: TRBD2; clone_size: -; j_call: TRBJ2-2; v_call: TRBV6-1; cdr3_nt: TGTGCCATCAGTGAGTCGAGCGGGAGACGGGCCGGGGAGCTGTTTTTT; cdr3_aa: CAISESSGRRAGELFF
d_call: -; clone_size: -; j_call: TRBJ2-5; v_call: TRBV18; cdr3_nt: TGTGCCAGCTCACAACCCCCGGCGTTAGAGACCCAGTACTTC; cdr3_aa: CASSQPPALETQYF
d_call: -; clone_size: many; j_call: TRBJ2-1; v_call: TRBV5-4; cdr3_nt: TGTGCCAGCAGCTCACTTAATAATGAGCAGTTCTTC; cdr3_aa: CASSSLNNEQFF
d_call: -; clone_size: many; j_call: TRBJ2-5; v_call: TRBV5-8; cdr3_nt: TGTGCCAGCAGCTTGGGACAATTAGAGACCCAGTACTTC; cdr3_aa: CASSLGQLETQYF
d_call: -; clone_size: -; j_call: TRBJ2-7; v_call: TRBV10-3; cdr3_nt: TGTGCCATCAGTGGTGGGGATGTTGGCGAGCAGTACTTC; cdr3_aa: CAISGGDVGEQYF
d_call: -; clone_size: -; j_call: TRBJ2-3; v_call: TRBV7-9; cdr3_nt: TGTGCCAGCAGCCGCGGGGGCACAGATACGCAGTATTTT; cdr3_aa: CASSRGGTDTQYF
d_call: -; clone_size: -; j_call: TRBJ2-2; v_call: TRBV11-3; cdr3_nt: TGTGCCAGCAGCTTTAATACGAACACCGGGGAGCTGTTTTTT; cdr3_aa: CASSFNTNTGELFF
d_call: TRBD2; clone_size: -; j_call: TRBJ2-5; v_call: TRBV28; cdr3_nt: TGTGCCAGCAGTGCCGGGACTAGCGTAAAAGAGACCCAGTACTTC; cdr3_aa: CASSAGTSVKETQYF
d_call: -; clone_size: -; j_call: TRBJ2-7; v_call: TRBV27; cdr3_nt: TGTGCCAGCAGCCCAAAACAGAGCTCCTACGAGCAGTACTTC; cdr3_aa: CASSPKQSSYEQYF
d_call: -; clone_size: many; j_call: TRBJ2-7; v_call: TRBV4-3; cdr3_nt: TGCGCCAGCAGCCAAGATATCCGGTACGAGCAGTACTTC; cdr3_aa: CASSQDIRYEQYF
d_call: -; clone_size: -; j_call: TRBJ1-5; v_call: TRBV6-5; cdr3_nt: TGTGCCAGCAGTTCACAGCCCGGCCAGCCCCAGCATTTT; cdr3_aa: CASSSQPGQPQHF
d_call: -; clone_size: -; j_call: TRBJ2-7; v_call: TRBV4-1; cdr3_nt: TGCGCCAGCAGCCTTTCGGGACTTTTGAGGAACGAGCAGTACTTC; cdr3_aa: CASSLSGLLRNEQYF
d_call: TRBD2; clone_size: -; j_call: TRBJ2-5; v_call: TRBV19; cdr3_nt: TGTGCCAGTAGTATAAGATCTTGGTCTAGCGGTAACCAAGAGACCCAGTACTTC; cdr3_aa: CASSIRSWSSGNQETQYF
d_call: TRBD1; clone_size: many; j_call: TRBJ2-7; v_call: TRBV28; cdr3_nt: TGTGCCAGCAGTTCCCCGGTGAGGGGGCGCGGCGAGCAGTACTTC; cdr3_aa: CASSSPVRGRGEQYF
d_call: -; clone_size: -; j_call: TRBJ2-7; v_call: TRBV7-8; cdr3_nt: TGTGCCAGCAGCTTCCGGACGGGGTCCTACGAGCAGTACTTC; cdr3_aa: CASSFRTGSYEQYF
d_call: TRBD1; clone_size: few; j_call: TRBJ2-5; v_call: TRBV18; cdr3_nt: TGTGCCAGCTCACAGACAGGGCCGGGGGAGACCCAGTACTTC; cdr3_aa: CASSQTGPGETQYF
d_call: TRBD2; clone_size: few; j_call: TRBJ2-1; v_call: TRBV7-2; cdr3_nt: TGTGCCAGCAGACTAGCGGGAGGGCTGAATGAGCAGTTCTTC; cdr3_aa: CASRLAGGLNEQFF
d_call: -; clone_size: few; j_call: TRBJ2-3; v_call: TRBV6-1; cdr3_nt: TGTGCCAGCAGTGAAGTGCTGGCATCTAGCACAGATACGCAGTATTTT; cdr3_aa: CASSEVLASSTDTQYF
d_call: TRBD1; clone_size: few; j_call: TRBJ2-7; v_call: TRBV7-9; cdr3_nt: TGTGCCAGCAGCTTGGGACAGGGGCTTTCCTACGAGCAGTACTTC; cdr3_aa: CASSLGQGLSYEQYF
d_call: -; clone_size: -; j_call: TRBJ2-5; v_call: TRBV6-4; cdr3_nt: TGTGCCAGCAGTGACTGGCCAGCGGCTGTGACCGCCCAGTACTTC; cdr3_aa: CASSDWPAAVTAQYF
d_call: -; clone_size: many; j_call: TRBJ2-1; v_call: TRBV21-1; cdr3_nt: TGTGCCAGCCGGACAGCAACGGACAATGAGCAGTTCTTC; cdr3_aa: CASRTATDNEQFF
d_call: -; clone_size: -; j_call: TRBJ2-3; v_call: TRBV6-5; cdr3_nt: TGTGCCAGCAGCCGGAATGTCGGTACGCAGTATTTT; cdr3_aa: CASSRNVGTQYF
d_call: TRBD2; clone_size: -; j_call: TRBJ2-3; v_call: TRBV6-5; cdr3_nt: TGTGCCAGCAGTTACTCTCTAGCGGGGTTCACAGATACGCAGTATTTT; cdr3_aa: CASSYSLAGFTDTQYF
d_call: TRBD2; clone_size: few; j_call: TRBJ2-5; v_call: TRBV28; cdr3_nt: TGTGCCAGCAGTCCCCCGGGGGGAGGGGAAGAGACCCAGTACTTC; cdr3_aa: CASSPPGGGEETQYF
d_call: TRBD2; clone_size: few; j_call: TRBJ2-7; v_call: TRBV7-9; cdr3_nt: TGTGCCAGCAGCCGAAGAAGCGGGAGGGTCCCAAATCAATACGAGCAGTACTTC; cdr3_aa: CASSRRSGRVPNQYEQYF
d_call: -; clone_size: -; j_call: TRBJ2-3; v_call: TRBV5-4; cdr3_nt: TGTGCCAGCAGCCACCCAGCGGGAAGGGGGACAGATACGCAGTATTTT; cdr3_aa: CASSHPAGRGTDTQYF
d_call: -; clone_size: few; j_call: TRBJ2-1; v_call: TRBV7-2; cdr3_nt: TGTGCCAGCAGCTCACCGACAAGAGGCTCCTACAATGAGCAGTTCTTC; cdr3_aa: CASSSPTRGSYNEQFF
d_call: TRBD2; clone_size: -; j_call: TRBJ2-7; v_call: TRBV11-3; cdr3_nt: TGTGCCAGCACGCAGGGACTAGCGGGAGTCTACGAGCAGTACTTC; cdr3_aa: CASTQGLAGVYEQYF